Below, one T cell receptor beta chain is given with its context. The data were taken from a study of blood T cell repertoires in COVID-19. The wider study: COVID-19 samples from acute and convalescent phases originated in the United States, Italy and Spain. Nucleic acid was either cDNA or gDNA, and it came from T cells, B-cell-depleted T cells, or PBMCs.

As handled by the study authors: Quantification of nucleated cells was approximated via reference gene primer amplification. Clones were sequenced by immunoSEQ multiplex PCR, and TCRdb holds only the in-frame ones, with some missing. From that table come the V and J calls and clone size; the DNA was used to work out D and trimming. The sample carries 60,000 to 85,000 clones, about 80% recorded once. This CDR3 is 18 amino acids long. Germline V gene sequence: CDR1 MGHRA, CDR2 YSYEKL. The trim removed 0 bases at V and 7 bases at J, leaving 18 bases unmatched. The V and J genes are TRBV4-1 and TRBJ2-7, with TRBD1 identical over 7 bases. Sequencing used peripheral blood. This TCR was sampled from a man aged 70-80 years who had recovered from COVID-19. CDR3 protein: CASSQDYTRGGDFREQYF. The CDR3 nucleotides are TGCGCCAGCAGCCAAGATTATACGCGAGGGGGCGACTTCCGAGAGCAGTACTTC.